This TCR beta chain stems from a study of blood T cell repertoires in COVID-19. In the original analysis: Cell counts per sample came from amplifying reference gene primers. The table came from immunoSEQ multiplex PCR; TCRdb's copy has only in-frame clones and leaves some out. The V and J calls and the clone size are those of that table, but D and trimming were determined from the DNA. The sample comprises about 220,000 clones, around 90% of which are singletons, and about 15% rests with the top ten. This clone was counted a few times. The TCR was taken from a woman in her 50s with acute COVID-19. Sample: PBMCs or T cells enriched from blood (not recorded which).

The chain's CDR3 is CAWSAQDSQPQHF. CDR3 nucleotide sequence: TGTGCCTGGAGTGCTCAGGACAGTCAGCCCCAGCATTTT. J is TRBJ1-5 and V is TRBV30, with D perhaps TRBD1 (6 bases). V dropped 1 base and J dropped 6 bases, with 10 bases sitting between them. CDR1 GTSNPN and CDR2 SVGIG come from the germline V gene (reference sequence). The CDR3 is 13 amino acids.